The T cell receptor (beta chain) under discussion was sequenced for a study of blood T cells in healthy people across ages. Total RNA, at least 5 micrograms per sample, was extracted from PBMCs. A J-beta primer mix and a sample-barcoded 5' primer were used in a second PCR of roughly 6 to 12 cycles. Sequencing recovered at least 2.5 million CDR3-containing paired-end reads from each sample. TCRdb itself ran the 5' RACE reads through MiXCR, one entry per CDR3 protein. The sample has some 710,000 distinct CDR3 sequences; about 24% are singletons. V dropped 5 bases and J dropped 4; count of bases not matched to a gene: 8. The CDR3 spans 15 residues. Germline-derived CDR1 and CDR2 are SGHVS and FQNEAQ. Broader study findings: As age increased, TCR beta diversity per million T cells fell in a roughly linear fashion. Naive T cell percentage by flow cytometry tracked strongly with beta diversity.

This clonotype was detected only a few times. Its cognate antigen is unknown. Input material: blood. The sequence derives from a man aged 65 to 85 in good health. This sequence joins TRBV7-8 and TRBJ2-5; 9 nucleotides match TRBD1. CDR3 nucleotides: TGTGCCAGCAGCCAAGGGACAGGGCTCCGAGAGACCCAGTACTTC. As protein: CASSQGTGLRETQYF.